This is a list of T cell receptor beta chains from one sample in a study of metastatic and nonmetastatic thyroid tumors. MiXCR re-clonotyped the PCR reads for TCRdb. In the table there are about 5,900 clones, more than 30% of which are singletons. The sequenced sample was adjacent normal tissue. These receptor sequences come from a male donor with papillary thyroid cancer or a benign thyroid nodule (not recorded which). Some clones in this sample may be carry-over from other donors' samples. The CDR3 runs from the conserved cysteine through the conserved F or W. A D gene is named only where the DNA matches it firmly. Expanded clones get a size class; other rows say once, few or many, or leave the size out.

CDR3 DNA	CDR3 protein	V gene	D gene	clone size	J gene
TGTGCCAGCAGACCCGGGGGCTTAGGGGAGACCCAGTACTTC	CASRPGGLGETQYF	TRBV2	NA	large	TRBJ2-5
TGTGCCAGCAGTTCTCAGGAGGTGGTTTACACTGAAGCTTTCTTT	CASSSQEVVYTEAFF	TRBV12-3/TRBV12-4	NA	large	TRBJ1-1
TGTGCCAGCAGCCGACAGAGGTGTTGGAACACCGGGGAGCTGTTTTTT	CASSRQRCWNTGELFF	TRBV6-1	NA	few	TRBJ2-2
TGTGCCAGCAGTTTGAGGGCAGGGGCGGTCTACGAGCAGTACTTC	CASSLRAGAVYEQYF	TRBV12-3/TRBV12-4	NA	few	TRBJ2-7
TGTGCCAGCAGCCCCCGGTTTGGCTCCTACAATGAGCAGTTCTTC	CASSPRFGSYNEQFF	TRBV11-3	NA	NA	TRBJ2-1
TGTGCCAGCAGGCTAAGGACTAGCGGGCGGGAGCAGTACTTC	CASRLRTSGREQYF	TRBV2	TRBD2	NA	TRBJ2-7
TGTGCCTGGAGTGACGCGCAGGGCCGGGCACCCCTCCACTTT	CAWSDAQGRAPLHF	TRBV30	NA	few	TRBJ1-6
TGTGCCAGCAGTTTGAATAACTATGGCTACACCTTC	CASSLNNYGYTF	TRBV12-3/TRBV12-4	NA	many	TRBJ1-2
TGCAGTGCTAACTCCCCCGGCGGGGGCGGGGGGTACGAGCAGTACTTC	CSANSPGGGGGYEQYF	TRBV20-1	TRBD2	NA	TRBJ2-7
TGTGCCAGCAGCTTAGGACTAGCAAGCGAGCAGTACTTC	CASSLGLASEQYF	TRBV11-2	TRBD2	NA	TRBJ2-7
TGCGCCAGCAGCTTGGATGGGGGGCATAATTCACCCCTCCACTTT	CASSLDGGHNSPLHF	TRBV5-1	NA	NA	TRBJ1-6
TGTGCCAGTGGGTTAGGAGTTGCCCAGCATTTT	CASGLGVAQHF	TRBV19	NA	few	TRBJ1-5
TGTGCCAGCAGTGAAAACGGCGCGGGGGGTGGCCTACAAGAGACCCAGTACTTC	CASSENGAGGGLQETQYF	TRBV6-1	TRBD2	few	TRBJ2-5
TGTGCCAGCAGCTTAGGAGTCGGACTAGCGGTCCAAGAGACCCAGTACTTC	CASSLGVGLAVQETQYF	TRBV7-6	TRBD2	medium-sized	TRBJ2-5
TGTGCCAGCAGCTTGCAGGTCTTTGGTTACAATGAGCAGTTCTTC	CASSLQVFGYNEQFF	TRBV5-5	NA	NA	TRBJ2-1
TGTGCCAGCAGTTACTCAGGACAGCGTACTAACTATGGCTACACCTTC	CASSYSGQRTNYGYTF	TRBV6-2/TRBV6-3	NA	NA	TRBJ1-2
TGTGCCAGCAGCCAAGAAGGAGGGAGAGAGAGCATTCAGTACTTC	CASSQEGGRESIQYF	TRBV3-1	NA	NA	TRBJ2-4
TGTGCCAGCAGCTTAGCGGTCGGTGGGTACGAGCAGTACTTC	CASSLAVGGYEQYF	TRBV7-8	NA	once	TRBJ2-7
TGTGCCATCAGAGACCCACTCACTAGTCAACGAGGCGATGAGCAGTTCTTC	CAIRDPLTSQRGDEQFF	TRBV10-3	NA	NA	TRBJ2-1
TGTGCCTGGAGTGGGGGGCAGGGTGGTATTGCGGACTATGGCTACACCTTC	CAWSGGQGGIADYGYTF	TRBV30	NA	once	TRBJ1-2
TGTGCCTCTGCCGGCGGGGCGGGAGGATACAATGAGCAGTTCTTC	CASAGGAGGYNEQFF	TRBV19	TRBD2	few	TRBJ2-1
TGTGCCAGCAGAGCTACCTGGGGGCGGGGGGTCACAGATACGCAGTATTTT	CASRATWGRGVTDTQYF	TRBV25-1	TRBD2	NA	TRBJ2-3
TGTGCCAGTAGTCGACTTGGGACTAGCGGCTACAATGAGCAGTTCTTC	CASSRLGTSGYNEQFF	TRBV19	TRBD2	NA	TRBJ2-1
TGTGCCAGCAGTGACTCGACTAGCGGGAGCAATGAGCAGTTCTTC	CASSDSTSGSNEQFF	TRBV6-6	TRBD2	few	TRBJ2-1
TGCAGTGCTAGACCGTTTCGCGGGGATAACTATGGCTACACCTTC	CSARPFRGDNYGYTF	TRBV20-1	NA	NA	TRBJ1-2
TGTGCCAGCAGTGACTCGCGGTCCGGCACAGATACGCAGTATTTT	CASSDSRSGTDTQYF	TRBV6-2/TRBV6-3	NA	NA	TRBJ2-3
TGTGCCAGTAGCCTCGCGGGGAGAGGGTGGGACATTCAGTACTTC	CASSLAGRGWDIQYF	TRBV19	NA	NA	TRBJ2-4
TGTGCCAGTAGTATTAGGACAGGCATCTCTGGGGCCAACGTCCTGACTTTC	CASSIRTGISGANVLTF	TRBV19	TRBD1	NA	TRBJ2-6
TGTGCCAGCAGTTACTCGGGAGGGTCTGGAAACACCATATATTTT	CASSYSGGSGNTIYF	TRBV6-5	NA	few	TRBJ1-3
TGTGCCAGCTCCCAAAGGGGAGTCAATGAGCAGTTCTTC	CASSQRGVNEQFF	TRBV7-6	NA	NA	TRBJ2-1
TGCAGCGTTGTTAACAGCTCCTACGAGCAGTACTTC	CSVVNSSYEQYF	TRBV29-1	NA	NA	TRBJ2-7
TGCGCCAGCAGCTTGGAGGACAGGGGTAATGAGCAGTTCTTC	CASSLEDRGNEQFF	TRBV5-1	TRBD1	few	TRBJ2-1
TGTGCCAGCAGTTACCGACTTGGGGTCACCTACGAGCAGTACTTC	CASSYRLGVTYEQYF	TRBV6-2/TRBV6-3	NA	few	TRBJ2-7
TGTGCCAGCAGCTTAAGTTCCGCGTACAATGAGCAGTTCTTC	CASSLSSAYNEQFF	TRBV11-2	NA	NA	TRBJ2-1
TGTGCCAGCAGCTTGGGTGTAGGGCCGTCTGGCTACACCTTC	CASSLGVGPSGYTF	TRBV5-5	NA	NA	TRBJ1-2
TGTGCCATCAGTGATCAGCTAGCGGGGAATACGCAGTATTTT	CAISDQLAGNTQYF	TRBV10-3	TRBD2	few	TRBJ2-3
TGCAGTGCTAGTAGGGAGGCCAGCTATGGCTACACCTTC	CSASREASYGYTF	TRBV20-1	NA	NA	TRBJ1-2
TGCAGTGCTGGGATGGAAATTTTCGACACAATGAACACTGAAGCTTTCTTT	CSAGMEIFDTMNTEAFF	TRBV20-1	NA	medium-sized	TRBJ1-1
TGTGACAACCATCTAACAGGCAACACTGAAGCTTACTTT	CDNHLTGNTEAYF	TRBV6-1	NA	NA	TRBJ1-1
TGTGCCAGCTCAGTGGACAGGGGGAGGGAGCAGTACTTC	CASSVDRGREQYF	TRBV18	TRBD1	NA	TRBJ2-7
TGTGCCAGCAGCGTTCTAGCGGGAACTTACAATGAGCAGTTCTTC	CASSVLAGTYNEQFF	TRBV6-1	TRBD2	few	TRBJ2-1
TGTGCCAGCAGCCCGGGACAGACCAGTGGTGATGGCTACACCTTC	CASSPGQTSGDGYTF	TRBV7-3	TRBD1	many	TRBJ1-2